A selection of T cell receptor beta chains follows, all from one sample in a study of post-analysis software for immune sequencing data. TCRdb re-derived calls from the PCR reads in MiXCR, one entry per CDR3 protein. The sample contains approximately 440,000 distinct CDR3 sequences, around 40% of which appear only once. The sequenced material came from blood. These receptors came from a girl aged 10-17 years with multiple sclerosis. Both conserved end residues are part of each CDR3. D genes are given only for firm matches. Clone size appears in some rows only: once, few, many, or a class for an expanded clone.

D gene	J gene	CDR3 length	V gene	clone size	CDR3 DNA	CDR3 protein
TRBD2	TRBJ2-1	14	TRBV7-9	NA	TGTGCCAGCAGCATAGGGAGGGGAGTCAATGAGCAGTTCTTC	CASSIGRGVNEQFF
NA	TRBJ2-1	13	TRBV27	NA	TGTGCCAGCAGTTTATCGGCTTGGGGTGAGCAGTTCTTC	CASSLSAWGEQFF
TRBD1	TRBJ2-3	16	TRBV12-3/TRBV12-4	NA	TGTGCCAGCAGTTTCGACAGGGCTTCCTTAACAGATACGCAGTATTTT	CASSFDRASLTDTQYF
NA	TRBJ2-1	12	TRBV18	NA	TGTGCCAGCTCACCGAAGGGGAATGAGCAGTTCTTC	CASSPKGNEQFF
NA	TRBJ1-2	15	TRBV10-3	NA	TGTGCCATCAGTGAGTCCTTGGACAGTGCACGTGGCTACACCTTC	CAISESLDSARGYTF
TRBD2	TRBJ2-1	15	TRBV6-5	few	TGTGCCAGCAGTTCCCGACTAGCGGGATACAATGAGCAGTTCTTC	CASSSRLAGYNEQFF
NA	TRBJ2-2	15	TRBV10-3	few	TGTGCCACCCGGGCCGGGACAAGGAACACCGGGGAGCTGTTTTTT	CATRAGTRNTGELFF
NA	TRBJ1-1	12	TRBV12-3/TRBV12-4	few	TGTGCCAGCAGTTTCAGGGACACTGAAGCTTTCTTT	CASSFRDTEAFF
NA	TRBJ1-5	14	TRBV10-3	many	TGTGCCATCAGACCTACGGATAGCAATCAGCCCCAGCATTTT	CAIRPTDSNQPQHF
NA	TRBJ2-5	13	TRBV7-9	NA	TGTGCCAGCGGGGGGCGATGGGGAGAGACCCAGTACTTC	CASGGRWGETQYF
NA	TRBJ2-3	15	TRBV20-1	few	TGCAGTGCTAGTGATCCGACTGATGGCACAGATACGCAGTATTTT	CSASDPTDGTDTQYF
NA	TRBJ2-7	14	TRBV5-1	NA	TGCGCCAGCAGGGGAGAAGTGGCGGATTACGAGCAGTACTTC	CASRGEVADYEQYF
NA	TRBJ1-5	15	TRBV12-3/TRBV12-4	NA	TGTGCCAGCAGTCCTTCCGGACAGAACTATCGGCCCCAGCATTTT	CASSPSGQNYRPQHF
TRBD2	TRBJ2-7	14	TRBV20-1	NA	TGCAGTGCTACCAGACTAGCGGGAGGCGACGAGCAGTACTTC	CSATRLAGGDEQYF
NA	TRBJ2-1	13	TRBV12-3/TRBV12-4	NA	TGTGCCAGCAGCTCCGGGACCAACAATGAGCAGTTCTTC	CASSSGTNNEQFF
TRBD2	TRBJ2-1	13	TRBV7-2	few	TGTGCCAGCGGGACTAGCGGATTCGGTGAGCAGTTCTTC	CASGTSGFGEQFF
NA	TRBJ2-7	13	TRBV6-1	NA	TGTGCCAGCAGTCCACAGGTTACCTACGAGCAGTACTTC	CASSPQVTYEQYF
TRBD2	TRBJ2-1	18	TRBV27	NA	TGTGCCAGCAGTCAGACTAGCGGGAGCTTAGTCCTATACAATGAGCAGTTCTTC	CASSQTSGSLVLYNEQFF
TRBD1	TRBJ2-3	15	TRBV28	NA	TGTGCCAGCGGATGGACAGGGGGGGGCGCAGATACGCAGTATTTT	CASGWTGGGADTQYF
NA	TRBJ1-1	13	TRBV28	NA	TGTGCCAGCAGCTGGAGTAAGAACACTGAAGCTTTCTTT	CASSWSKNTEAFF
NA	TRBJ2-7	15	TRBV7-9	few	TGTGCCAGCAGCCGGGGGGCGGGAGTTCGGTACGAGCAGTACTTC	CASSRGAGVRYEQYF
TRBD2	TRBJ2-7	15	TRBV20-1	NA	TGCAGTGCTAGCGAGGGGTGGACTGCTAGCGGGACCGGGTACTTC	CSASEGWTASGTGYF
NA	TRBJ2-3	13	TRBV4-3	few	TGCGCCAGCAGCCAAGAGCTAGCAGATACGCAGTATTTT	CASSQELADTQYF
TRBD1	TRBJ1-5	17	TRBV28	NA	TGTGCCACTACGGGACAGGGGAAGGCCTATAGCAATCAGCCCCAGCATTTT	CATTGQGKAYSNQPQHF
NA	TRBJ2-3	13	TRBV29-1	few	TGCAGCGTCCGGGCAGCGAGCACAGATACGCAGTATTTT	CSVRAASTDTQYF
TRBD2	TRBJ2-3	16	TRBV4-1	NA	TGCGCCAGCAGAAGCGGGAGGGGGTTCGGCACAGATACGCAGTATTTT	CASRSGRGFGTDTQYF
TRBD2	TRBJ2-3	19	TRBV9	few	TGTGCCAGCAGCGCCCTTGGAGCGGGAGGGCCCCGCACGACAGATACGCAGTATTTT	CASSALGAGGPRTTDTQYF
TRBD1	TRBJ2-7	15	TRBV14	NA	TGTGCCAGCAGCCGGCGGACAGGCTTAACCTACGAGCAGTACTTC	CASSRRTGLTYEQYF
NA	TRBJ2-4	14	TRBV25-1	once	TGTGCCAGCAGTGATCTAAAGATCAAAAACATTCGGTACTTC	CASSDLKIKNIRYF
NA	TRBJ1-2	15	TRBV7-9	few	TGTGCCAGCAGCCCACAGGGATTGACTAACTATGGCTACACCTTC	CASSPQGLTNYGYTF
NA	TRBJ1-1	11	TRBV6-2/TRBV6-3	NA	TGTGCCAGCAGTTACTCTACGGAAGCTTTCTTT	CASSYSTEAFF